This T cell receptor beta chain was observed in a study of cytotoxic CD8 clonotypes in ibrutinib-treated CLL. Study observations and caveats: Ibrutinib response saw clonality rise, and progression saw it return toward baseline.

Genomic DNA (roughly 2.2 micrograms) was obtained from cryopreserved PBMCs for construction of TCR beta libraries. With regard to this clone: Its antigen is unidentified.

Produced via immunoSEQ multiplex PCR; TCRdb's table is partial and in-frame only. Here the sample spans tens of thousands of clones, roughly three quarters being singletons. The source was PBMCs, collected after 12 months of ibrutinib treatment. This clonotype was obtained from a human donor with chronic lymphocytic leukemia.

The CDR3 loop reads CASRAGQRRGAFF. The CDR3 coding sequence is TGTGCCAGCAGGGCGGGGCAGCGGAGAGGAGCTTTCTTT. The rearrangement links TRBV25-1 to TRBJ1-1; perhaps TRBD1 as D (5 bases). CDR1 MGHDK and CDR2 SYGVNS come from the germline V gene. V was shortened by 6 bases and J by 10 bases, with 18 bases between the two germline ends. CDR3 length: 13 amino acids.